Given below is one T cell receptor beta chain in context. The antigen is not known. These data originate in a study of cytomegalovirus exposure and HLA in healthy donors. Whole-study context: The early release's HLA-typed donors yielded approximately 81 million unique TCRs. Study observations and caveats: In a later analysis, parvovirus B19, influenza, CMV and Epstein-Barr virus appeared linked to several top co-occurrence clusters. HLA alleles were associated with roughly 17,000 TCR beta sequences in a later analysis at 0.05 false discovery rate.

13 Jbeta primers and 60 Vbeta primers were used for the PCR. Sequencing used immunoSEQ multiplex PCR; TCRdb keeps in-frame clones, though not all of them. The sample lists roughly 96,000 clones, approximately 72% seen once, with 14% in the top ten. Germline V gives CDR1 SGHNT, CDR2 YENEEA. This CDR3 comprises 14 residues. V lost 0 bases and J lost 0, with 6 bases in between. Sequencing was carried out using PBMCs. The TCR comes from a woman aged 70-85 years in good health and CMV-seropositive. The genes are TRBV11-3 and TRBJ2-7, with a tentative D call TRBD1 (5 bases). The CDR3 protein is CASSLDTGSYEQYF. The CDR3 nucleotides are TGTGCCAGCAGCTTAGACACAGGCTCCTACGAGCAGTACTTC.